What follows are 28 T cell receptor beta chains derived from one specimen sequenced in a study of identical twins. MiXCR was run by TCRdb on the 5' RACE reads, yielding one entry per CDR3 protein. The data show about 390,000 distinct CDR3 sequences, roughly 9% seen once. Sequenced input: naive T cells sorted from blood. These receptor sequences come from a woman aged 45-65 years in good health.

The chain carries TRBV6-6 and TRBJ1-3; tentative D call: TRBD1 (5 bases). Between the trimmed V and J ends, which lost 11 bases and 0 bases, there was a span of 14 bases. Germline CDR1 is MNHNY and CDR2 is SVGAGI (reference sequence). The CDR3 covers 14 residues. The CDR3 bases are TGTGCCCTCAGGGAGACAGCCTCTGGAAACACCATATATTTT. It codes for CALRETASGNTIYF.

The V and J genes are TRBV29-1 and TRBJ2-5, with 10 bases lining up with TRBD2. The CDR3 spans 14 residues. Germline CDR1 reads SQVTM; CDR2 reads ANQGSEA. CDR3 region: CSGGIAGGSETQYF. CDR3 bases: TGCAGTGGAGGCATAGCGGGAGGCTCTGAGACCCAGTACTTC.

Worth noting for this clonotype: The junction departs from the called germline gene at one end, perhaps through a read error. The chain has TRBV29-1 and TRBJ2-5, with 9 bases aligning to TRBD2. Germline CDR1 and CDR2: SQVTM and ANQGSEA. The CDR3 spans 15 residues. The CDR3 loop is CRVPWREGRQETQYF. CDR3 DNA: TGCCGCGTGCCTTGGCGGGAGGGCCGCCAAGAGACCCAGTACTTC. Full variable domain (outside the CDR3, taken from reference TRBV29-1 and TRBJ2-5): SAVISQKPSRDICQRGTSLTIQCQVDSQVTMMFWYRQQPGQSLTLIATANQGSEATYESGFVIDKFPISRPNLTFSTLTVSNMSPEDSSIYLCRVPWREGRQETQYFGPGTRLLVL.

This clonotype was detected ten times or more. The DNA for the CDR3 is TGCGCCAGCAGCCCCACGGGCCCTAGCTCCTACGAGCAGTACTTC. The encoded protein is CASSPTGPSSYEQYF. The chain employs TRBV5-1 and TRBJ2-7; D not resolved. The CDR3 runs to 15 residues. V was clipped by 4 bases and J by 0 bases, with 14 bases between them. Germline values: CDR1 SGHRS, CDR2 YFSETQ.

This clonotype was counted ten times or more. This chain links TRBV5-1 with TRBJ2-3; 7 bases are shared with TRBD2. Per the germline V gene, CDR1 is SGHRS and CDR2 is YFSETQ. The ends lost 4 bases at V and 2 bases at J; junction bases unmatched: 19. CDR3 length equals 19 residues. The CDR3 DNA reads TGCGCCAGCAGCGAACCCATTAGAAAAAGCGGGACCCCCACAGATACGCAGTATTTT. Its protein is CASSEPIRKSGTPTDTQYF.

The table lists this clonotype with a few counts. CDR3: CASSRGTRNEQFF. In nucleotides, the CDR3 is TGTGCCAGCAGCCGCGGTACTCGCAATGAGCAGTTCTTC. The chain joins TRBV6-5 to TRBJ2-1, with D uncertain. This CDR3 region has 13 residues. Germline V gene sequence: CDR1 MNHEY, CDR2 SVGAGI. The V and J ends lost 6 bases and 6 bases respectively, with 12 bases between them.

This clonotype was recorded at least ten times. The V gene is TRBV12-3 or TRBV12-4, the J gene TRBJ2-3; TRBD2 agrees at 8 bases. The CDR3 contains 14 residues. J lost 4 bases, V lost 5 bases, and 5 bases had no gene match. The CDR3 DNA reads as TGTGCCAGCAGTATGGCGGGGGGATCAGATACGCAGTATTTT. Protein: CASSMAGGSDTQYF.

This clonotype was counted a few times. The chain combines TRBV12-3 or TRBV12-4 with TRBJ1-5; D perhaps matches TRBD1 (5 bases). V lost 5 bases and J lost 2, with 7 bases in between. CDR3 length: 13 amino acids. The CDR3 coding sequence is TGTGCCAGCAGTGTACAGGGCAATCAGCCCCAGCATTTT. It yields the protein CASSVQGNQPQHF.

Ten or more counts support this clonotype. The chain carries TRBV20-1 and TRBJ2-7, with 7 bases aligning to TRBD2. Germline CDR1 DFQATT, CDR2 SNEGSKA (reference sequence). The V segment lost 5 bases and the J segment 4 bases; nucleotides outside the gene matches: 5. CDR3 length: 12 residues. Here the CDR3 DNA reads TGCAGTGCTGGGGGGGTCAGGTACGAGCAGTACTTC. As protein: CSAGGVRYEQYF.

This clonotype has more than one count but fewer than ten. The chain joins TRBV5-1 to TRBJ2-5; TRBD2 agrees at 11 bases. Unmatched junction bases numbered 9, after V lost 7 bases and J lost 4 bases. The CDR3 has 15 amino acids. Germline CDR1 is SGHRS and CDR2 is YFSETQ. The CDR3 DNA reads TGCGCCAGCGCCCCGACTAGCGGGGTACGAGAGACCCAGTACTTC. Translation: CASAPTSGVRETQYF.

This clonotype was observed a few times. DNA of the CDR3: TGTGCCAGCAGCTCCTGGACAGGGGGCTATTCCGGGGAGCTGTTTTTT. Amino acid sequence: CASSSWTGGYSGELFF. The rearrangement joins TRBV7-9 to TRBJ2-2; TRBD1 agrees at 11 bases. V trimming: 4 bases; J trimming: 6 bases; junction bases outside the gene matches: 7. CDR1 and CDR2 (germline): SEHNR, FQNEAQ (reference sequence). This CDR3 has 16 residues.

The rearrangement uses TRBV6-2 or TRBV6-3 and TRBJ2-1, with D perhaps matching TRBD1 (5 bases). The CDR3 totals 14 residues. V lost 0 bases and J 8 bases, leaving 11 bases between the germline ends. CDR1 is MNHEY, CDR2 SVGEGT, per germline. CDR3 loop: CASSYSPGYDEQFF. The CDR3 nucleotides read TGTGCCAGCAGTTACTCGCCAGGGTACGATGAGCAGTTCTTC.

This clonotype showed up many times. This sequence joins TRBV20-1 and TRBJ2-3; 7 bases are shared with TRBD2. Germline V gene sequence: CDR1 DFQATT, CDR2 SNEGSKA (reference sequence). The V gene end was trimmed by 3 bases and the J gene end by 2 bases; junction bases not matched to a gene: 8. CDR3 size: 15 residues. The CDR3 region is CSASGSSGFTDTQYF. Here the CDR3 DNA reads TGCAGTGCTAGCGGGTCTAGCGGATTCACAGATACGCAGTATTTT.

This clonotype was picked up a small number of times. This chain uses TRBV4-1 with TRBJ1-1; tentatively, D is TRBD1 (6 bases). The CDR3 is 14 amino acids. V was pared by 3 bases and J by 4 bases, with 12 bases between. Germline-derived CDR1 and CDR2 are MGHRA and YSYEKL. In DNA, the CDR3 is TGCGCCAGCAGCCAGGTTAGGGGGGCCACTGAAGCTTTCTTT. Protein sequence: CASSQVRGATEAFF.

J is TRBJ1-1 and V is TRBV5-1; tentative D call: TRBD1 (6 bases). Per the germline V gene, CDR1 is SGHRS and CDR2 is YFSETQ. Trimming pared 1 base from V and 6 bases from J, leaving 13 bases between. The length of the CDR3 is 14 residues. The CDR3 region is CASSLTGTNAEAFF. The CDR3 DNA reads TGCGCCAGCAGCTTGACAGGGACCAACGCTGAAGCTTTCTTT.

This clonotype was detected only a few times. This chain joins TRBV30 and TRBJ2-1; a possible D gene is TRBD2 (5 bases). V dropped 0 bases and J dropped 5 bases, with 11 bases sitting between them. From germline, CDR1 is GTSNPN and CDR2 SVGIG (reference sequence). The CDR3 has 14 residues. The DNA for the CDR3 is TGTGCCTGGAGTGTAGGGCTAGCAGACAATGAGCAGTTCTTC. Its protein is CAWSVGLADNEQFF.

The chain has TRBV20-1 and TRBJ1-5; no clear D gene. V lost 4 bases to trimming and J lost 0 bases, with 10 bases between them. Per germline, CDR1 DFQATT and CDR2 SNEGSKA (reference sequence). There are 14 residues in the CDR3. CDR3 residues: CSATKTASNQPQHF. The CDR3 DNA reads TGCAGTGCTACGAAAACTGCTAGCAATCAGCCCCAGCATTTT.

This clonotype was seen a handful of times. This sequence joins TRBV20-1 and TRBJ2-3; weak D call: TRBD2 (6 bases). CDR1 and CDR2 (germline): DFQATT, SNEGSKA (reference sequence). This CDR3 has 14 amino acids. V was trimmed by 5 bases and J by 4 bases, leaving 16 bases between them. CDR3 sequence reads: CSALLAIGADTQYF. CDR3 DNA: TGCAGTGCTCTCCTAGCGATCGGGGCAGATACGCAGTATTTT.

The CDR3 sequence: CAVRRLAGHNEQFF. The CDR3 DNA follows: TGCGCCGTCCGGCGGCTAGCGGGGCACAATGAGCAGTTCTTC. The J gene is TRBJ2-1, the V gene TRBV4-1; 9 bases align to TRBD2. V dropped 11 bases and J dropped 5; count of bases not matched to a gene: 10. This CDR3 has 14 residues. Germline loops: CDR1 MGHRA, CDR2 YSYEKL.

The chain joins TRBV12-5 to TRBJ1-4; the D is unclear. CDR1 is LGHNT, CDR2 FRNRAP, per germline. V was trimmed by 0 bases and J by 1 base, leaving 9 bases between them. The CDR3 length is 16 residues. Here the CDR3 DNA reads TGTGCTAGTGGTTTGGTAGTCGGGATAACTAATGAAAAACTGTTTTTT. Translated, it gives CASGLVVGITNEKLFF.

About this clonotype: It is likely a read error, because the conserved phenylalanine at the end of the CDR3 is missing. V gene TRBV2 combines with J gene TRBJ1-3, with 10 bases lining up with TRBD1. Germline loops: CDR1 SNHLY, CDR2 FYNNEI. The CDR3 covers 21 residues. The junction had 18 bases not matched to a gene; V was cut back by 4 bases and J by 0 bases. The CDR3 spells CASSGRDRGRQAPYSGNTIYS. CDR3 bases: TGTGCCAGCAGTGGCCGGGACAGGGGACGGCAAGCGCCCTACTCTGGAAACACCATATATTCT.

A note on this clonotype: The DNA is omitted, as the CDR3 cannot be located on it reliably, and the CDR3 follows TCRdb's listing. The chain uses TRBV20-1 and TRBJ1-2; the table's D call of TRBD1 was not tested on the DNA. With termini counted, the CDR3 has 12 amino acids. Germline lookup yields CDR1 DFQATT and CDR2 SNEGSKA (reference sequence). The CDR3 is CSASFGPGGYTF.

This clonotype was recorded at least ten times. CDR3 nucleotide sequence: TGCGCCAGCAGCTCCTTAGGAGGGTCTGACGGCTACACCTTC. Residues: CASSSLGGSDGYTF. The V gene is TRBV5-1, the J gene TRBJ1-2; D is unresolved. This CDR3 contains 14 residues. Germline V gives CDR1 SGHRS, CDR2 YFSETQ. V lost 3 bases and J lost 8, with 17 bases in between.

The chain links TRBV11-2 to TRBJ2-3, with 8 nucleotides matching TRBD1. The CDR3 length is 16 residues. Germline CDR1 and CDR2: SGHAT and FQNNGV. With 6 bases clipped from V and 3 bases from J, the junction kept 11 bases outside the gene matches. CDR3 in amino acids: CASRLPGRGRTDTQYF. The CDR3 DNA is TGTGCCAGCAGACTCCCGGGCAGGGGGCGTACAGATACGCAGTATTTT. Combining the CDR3 with reference TRBV11-2 and TRBJ2-3 gives the whole variable domain EAGVAQSPRYKIIEKRQSVAFWCNPISGHATLYWYQQILGQGPKLLIQFQNNGVVDDSQLPKDRFSAERLKGVDSTLKIQPAKLEDSAVYLCASRLPGRGRTDTQYFGPGTRLTVL.

This clonotype was seen a few times. V and J are TRBV28 and TRBJ2-1; TRBD2 might be the D (6 bases). CDR1 is MDHEN and CDR2 is SYDVKM in the germline V gene. The CDR3 is 12 amino acids. Trimming cost V 8 bases and J 9 bases, with 14 bases left between them. The CDR3 region is CASAWRGGEQFF. The CDR3 DNA is TGTGCCAGCGCGTGGAGGGGTGGTGAGCAGTTCTTC.

The chain employs TRBV7-9 and TRBJ2-3; the match to TRBD2 covers 10 bases. V was pared by 4 bases and J by 9 bases, with 13 bases of the junction left unmatched. Germline CDR1 SEHNR, CDR2 FQNEAQ (reference sequence). The CDR3 extends over 16 amino acids. CDR3 in amino acids: CASSYSTGLARFTQYF. The CDR3 DNA reads as TGTGCCAGCAGCTACTCGACGGGACTAGCGAGGTTCACGCAGTATTTT.

This chain links TRBV19 with TRBJ1-5; D perhaps matches TRBD1 (6 bases). Trimming stripped 4 bases from V and 0 bases from J, with 10 bases between. Germline CDR1 LNHDA, CDR2 SQIVND (reference sequence). This CDR3 region has 15 residues. The CDR3 DNA sequence: TGTGCCAGTAGTAGAACAGGGATTAGCAATCAGCCCCAGCATTTT. Its translation: CASSRTGISNQPQHF.

Only one count was recorded for this clonotype. The V call is TRBV4-1, the J call TRBJ2-5; D is undetermined. There are 16 residues in the CDR3. The germline CDR1 and CDR2 sequences are MGHRA and YSYEKL. Trimming removed 0 bases from V and 1 base from J, with 12 bases in between. The DNA for the CDR3 is TGCGCCAGCAGCCAAGAGGCGCGAGCCTCCCAAGAGACCCAGTACTTC. Encoded protein: CASSQEARASQETQYF.